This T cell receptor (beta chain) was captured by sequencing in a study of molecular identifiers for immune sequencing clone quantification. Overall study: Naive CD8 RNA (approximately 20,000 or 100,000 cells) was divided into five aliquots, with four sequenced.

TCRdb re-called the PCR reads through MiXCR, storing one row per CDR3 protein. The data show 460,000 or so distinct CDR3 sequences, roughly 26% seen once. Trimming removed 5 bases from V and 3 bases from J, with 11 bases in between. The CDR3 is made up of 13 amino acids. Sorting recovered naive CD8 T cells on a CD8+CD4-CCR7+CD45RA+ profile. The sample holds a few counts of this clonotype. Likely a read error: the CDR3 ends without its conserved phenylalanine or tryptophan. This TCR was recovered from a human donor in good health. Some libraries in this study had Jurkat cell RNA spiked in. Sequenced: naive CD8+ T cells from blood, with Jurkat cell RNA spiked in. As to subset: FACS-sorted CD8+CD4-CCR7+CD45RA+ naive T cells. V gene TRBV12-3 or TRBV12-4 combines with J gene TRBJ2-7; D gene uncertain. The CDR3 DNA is TGTGCCAGCAGTCCCACGTTATTCTACGAGCAGTACTCC. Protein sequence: CASSPTLFYEQYS.